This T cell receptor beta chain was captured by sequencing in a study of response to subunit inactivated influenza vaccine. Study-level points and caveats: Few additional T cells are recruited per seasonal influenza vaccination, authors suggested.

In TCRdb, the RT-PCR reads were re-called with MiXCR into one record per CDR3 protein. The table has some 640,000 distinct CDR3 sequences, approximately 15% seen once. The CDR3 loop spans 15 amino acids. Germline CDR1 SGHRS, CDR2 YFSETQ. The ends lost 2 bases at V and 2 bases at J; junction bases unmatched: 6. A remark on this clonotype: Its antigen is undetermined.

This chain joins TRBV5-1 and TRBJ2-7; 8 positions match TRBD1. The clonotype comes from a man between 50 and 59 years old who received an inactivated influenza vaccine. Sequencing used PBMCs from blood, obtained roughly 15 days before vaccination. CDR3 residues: CASSFGTGLTYEQYF. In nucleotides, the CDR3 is TGCGCCAGCAGCTTTGGGACAGGCCTTACCTACGAGCAGTACTTC.